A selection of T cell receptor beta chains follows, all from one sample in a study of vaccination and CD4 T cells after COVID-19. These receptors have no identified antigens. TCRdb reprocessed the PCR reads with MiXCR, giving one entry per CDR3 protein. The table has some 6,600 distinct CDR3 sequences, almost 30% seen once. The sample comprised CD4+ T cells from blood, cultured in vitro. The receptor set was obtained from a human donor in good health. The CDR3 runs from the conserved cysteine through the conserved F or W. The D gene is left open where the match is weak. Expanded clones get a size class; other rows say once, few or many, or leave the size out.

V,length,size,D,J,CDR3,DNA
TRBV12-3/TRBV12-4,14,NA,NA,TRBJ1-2,CASSEPGRVRGYTF,TGTGCCAGCAGTGAACCAGGGCGAGTCAGGGGCTACACCTTC
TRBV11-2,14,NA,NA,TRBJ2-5,CASSLDRVRETQYF,TGTGCCAGCAGCTTAGATAGGGTGAGGGAGACCCAGTACTTC
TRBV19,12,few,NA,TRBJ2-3,CASSMHGYTQYF,TGTGCCAGTAGTATGCACGGGTATACGCAGTATTTT
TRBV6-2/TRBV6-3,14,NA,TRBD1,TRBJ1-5,CASRQTGSGQPQHF,TGTGCCAGCAGACAGACAGGGTCAGGTCAGCCCCAGCATTTT
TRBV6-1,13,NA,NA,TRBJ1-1,CASSNRYLSEAFF,TGTGCCAGCAGTAACAGATATCTCAGTGAAGCTTTCTTT
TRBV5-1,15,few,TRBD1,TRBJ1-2,CASSLARDRGDGYTF,TGCGCCAGCAGCTTGGCCCGGGACAGGGGGGATGGCTACACCTTC
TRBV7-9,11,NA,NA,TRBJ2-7,CASSSGNEQYF,TGTGCCAGCAGCTCCGGGAACGAGCAGTACTTC
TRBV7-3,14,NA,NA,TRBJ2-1,CASSSRGGRSEQFF,TGTGCCAGCAGCTCCAGGGGGGGGCGGAGTGAGCAGTTCTTC
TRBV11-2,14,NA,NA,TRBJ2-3,CASSPTGLTDTQYF,TGTGCCAGCAGCCCGACAGGCCTAACCGATACGCAGTATTTT
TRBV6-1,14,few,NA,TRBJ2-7,CASRSKGDSYEQYF,TGTGCCAGCCGATCCAAGGGGGACTCCTACGAGCAGTACTTC
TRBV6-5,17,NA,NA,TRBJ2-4,CASSYSWAKGAKNIQYF,TGTGCCAGCAGTTACTCGTGGGCGAAAGGGGCCAAAAACATTCAGTACTTC
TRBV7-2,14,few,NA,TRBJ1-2,CASSLYITTEGYTF,TGTGCCAGCAGCTTATACATCACAACGGAAGGCTACACCTTC
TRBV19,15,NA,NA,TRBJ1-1,CASSINEGQDTEAFF,TGTGCCAGTAGTATAAACGAAGGGCAGGACACTGAAGCTTTCTTT
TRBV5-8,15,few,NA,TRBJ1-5,CASSKTGSENQPQHF,TGTGCCAGCAGCAAAACCGGCTCAGAGAATCAGCCCCAGCATTTT